One and the same sample provided the 18 T cell receptor beta chains below, sequenced in a study of CD8 T cells in ankylosing spondylitis. In TCRdb, the 5' RACE reads were re-called with MiXCR into one record per CDR3 protein. Of about 150,000 distinct CDR3 sequences in the sample, around a third are singletons; the top ten hold over 5.5%. Material: synovial fluid, either unsorted or a sorted T cell fraction (not recorded which). These receptors all come from a male donor with ankylosing spondylitis.

The CDR3 DNA sequence: TGCAGTGCGCAACCCGGGACAGGGACCGGGGAGCTGTTTTTT. This sequence encodes CSAQPGTGTGELFF. This sequence joins TRBV20-1 and TRBJ2-2; 9 positions agree with TRBD1. This CDR3 comprises 14 residues. V dropped 6 bases and J dropped 5; count of bases not matched to a gene: 7. CDR1 and CDR2 from the germline V gene are DFQATT and SNEGSKA (reference sequence).

This clonotype occurred many times. The rearrangement uses TRBV20-1 and TRBJ1-1, with unresolved D. The V end was cut by 6 bases, the J end by 1 base, with 9 bases between. Germline lookup yields CDR1 DFQATT and CDR2 SNEGSKA (reference sequence). This CDR3 has 12 residues. CDR3 amino acids: CSALSGNTEAFF. Here the CDR3 DNA reads TGCAGTGCGTTGTCCGGGAACACTGAAGCTTTCTTT.

This clonotype occurred a few times. The chain has TRBV20-1 and TRBJ2-7; 9 bases match TRBD1. The CDR3 sequence is 15 residues long. Trimming removed 2 bases from V and 3 bases from J; junction bases left unmatched: 8. Germline lookup yields CDR1 DFQATT and CDR2 SNEGSKA (reference sequence). In nucleotides, the CDR3 is TGCAGTGCTAGATTTTTCCGACAGGGGGACTACGAGCAGTACTTC. This sequence encodes CSARFFRQGDYEQYF.

This chain connects TRBV5-6 to TRBJ1-1; TRBD1 matches at 10 bases. The CDR3 is made up of 16 amino acids. Germline V gives CDR1 SGHDT, CDR2 YYEEEE. Trimming at V came to 2 bases and at J to 5 bases, leaving 9 bases not matched to a gene. The CDR3 DNA follows: TGTGCCAGCAGCTTATGGACAGGGGGGGACTGGACTGAAGCTTTCTTT. Amino acid sequence: CASSLWTGGDWTEAFF. Full variable domain (remainder filled in from reference TRBV5-6 and TRBJ1-1): DAGVTQSPTHLIKTRGQQVTLRCSPKSGHDTVSWYQQALGQGPQFIFQYYEEEERQRGNFPDRFSGHQFPNYSSELNVNALLLGDSALYLCASSLWTGGDWTEAFFGQGTRLTVV.

This clonotype was counted between two and nine times. The chain carries TRBV12-3 or TRBV12-4 and TRBJ2-3; the D is unclear. V was shortened by 6 bases and J by 2 bases, with 9 bases between the two germline ends. CDR3 size: 13 residues. The CDR3 DNA sequence: TGTGCCAGCAGGCCGACTTCCACAGATACGCAGTATTTT. It translates to CASRPTSTDTQYF.

This clonotype occurred a few times. This rearrangement joins TRBV5-1 to TRBJ1-1; D is undetermined. V shed 7 bases and J shed 1 base, with 17 bases lying between them. The CDR3 is 15 residues long. Germline-derived CDR1 and CDR2 are SGHRS and YFSETQ. The CDR3 sequence is CASRRESGSNTEAFF. The CDR3 DNA sequence: TGCGCCAGCCGGAGGGAGTCTGGATCGAACACTGAAGCTTTCTTT.

The chain recombines TRBV12-3 or TRBV12-4 with TRBJ2-1; no definite D call. The CDR3 is 15 residues long. Trimming took off 2 bases at V and 5 bases at J, with 13 bases between the two ends. The CDR3 DNA reads as TGTGCCAGCAGTTTATTCGGTCTACCAAACAATGAGCAGTTCTTC. Translating gives CASSLFGLPNNEQFF.

This clonotype was observed a handful of times. V gene TRBV25-1 combines with J gene TRBJ2-1; D is unresolved. The CDR3 spans 14 residues. CDR1 and CDR2 from the germline V gene are MGHDK and SYGVNS. V was pared by 5 bases and J by 4 bases, with 12 bases between. The chain's CDR3 is CASSYAEPYNEQFF. CDR3 DNA: TGTGCCAGCAGTTACGCAGAGCCATACAATGAGCAGTTCTTC.

The rearrangement uses TRBV6-6 and TRBJ2-7; D possibly corresponds to TRBD2 (5 bases). Per the germline V gene, CDR1 is MNHNY and CDR2 is SVGAGI (reference sequence). Trimming pared 4 bases from V and 6 bases from J, leaving 13 bases between. This CDR3 spans 13 amino acids. CDR3: CASSFRAEGEQYF. Here the CDR3 DNA reads TGTGCCAGCAGTTTCCGGGCTGAGGGCGAGCAGTACTTC.

This clonotype was counted between two and nine times. The rearrangement joins TRBV12-3 or TRBV12-4 to TRBJ1-1; TRBD1 matches at 11 bases. The CDR3 loop spans 14 amino acids. The V gene end was trimmed by 4 bases and the J gene end by 6 bases; junction bases not matched to a gene: 4. CDR3 amino acids: CASSSRGQGAEAFF. CDR3 bases: TGTGCCAGCAGTTCCCGGGGACAGGGGGCTGAAGCTTTCTTT.

The table lists this clonotype with many counts. This chain connects TRBV20-1 to TRBJ1-6; D might be TRBD1 (5 bases). Germline CDR1 and CDR2: DFQATT and SNEGSKA (reference sequence). The V gene lost 0 bases and the J gene lost 6 bases, with 12 bases spanning the gap. The length of the CDR3 is 15 residues. CDR3 loop: CSARDQGRSNSPLHF. In DNA, the CDR3 is TGCAGTGCTAGAGACCAGGGCCGAAGTAATTCACCCCTCCACTTT.

This sequence joins TRBV5-1 and TRBJ2-1; TRBD2 is a possible D gene (6 bases). The CDR3 consists of 16 residues. Germline V lookup: CDR1 SGHRS, CDR2 YFSETQ. The V and J ends lost 4 bases and 6 bases respectively, with 20 bases between them. CDR3 protein: CASSPGGSGVGNEQFF. CDR3 nucleotide sequence: TGCGCCAGCAGCCCTGGCGGATCGGGAGTGGGCAATGAGCAGTTCTTC. Combining the CDR3 with reference TRBV5-1 and TRBJ2-1 gives the whole variable domain KAGVTQTPRYLIKTRGQQVTLSCSPISGHRSVSWYQQTPGQGLQFLFEYFSETQRNKGNFPGRFSGRQFSNSRSEMNVSTLELGDSALYLCASSPGGSGVGNEQFFGPGTRLTVL.

The chain joins TRBV4-3 to TRBJ2-2, with a weak D call TRBD2 (5 bases). The CDR3 loop spans 15 amino acids. CDR1 is LGHNA and CDR2 is YSLEER in the germline V gene. The V and J ends lost 1 base and 8 bases respectively, with 14 bases between them. The chain's CDR3 is CASSQAGSGAGELFF. CDR3 in DNA: TGCGCCAGCAGCCAAGCGGGGTCTGGAGCTGGGGAGCTGTTTTTT.

This clonotype was seen a handful of times. This CDR3 reads CSARAEREGVRREQFF. The CDR3, as DNA: TGCAGTGCTAGAGCAGAGCGGGAGGGAGTTCGGCGTGAGCAGTTCTTC. This chain uses TRBV20-1 with TRBJ2-1; 10 positions match TRBD2. This CDR3 is built from 16 residues. Trimming removed 1 base from V and 9 bases from J; junction bases left unmatched: 12. Per germline, CDR1 DFQATT and CDR2 SNEGSKA (reference sequence).

This clonotype has at least ten counts. A read error may account for a junction end that differs from germline. The chain combines TRBV5-1 with TRBJ2-3, with D unclear. Germline V lookup: CDR1 SGHRS, CDR2 YFSETQ. This CDR3 has 11 amino acids. The CDR3 DNA reads as TGTGCCAGCAGCCTTTCAGATACGCAGTATTTT. Translating gives CASSLSDTQYF.

This clonotype came up a few times. The V call is TRBV20-1, the J call TRBJ1-2, with 9 bases aligning to TRBD1. Germline V gene sequence: CDR1 DFQATT, CDR2 SNEGSKA (reference sequence). V lost 1 base, J lost 7 bases, and 4 bases stayed unmatched. This CDR3 has 13 amino acids. The CDR3, as DNA: TGCAGTGCTAGAGCGGGACAGGGTTCTGGCTACACCTTC. Its protein is CSARAGQGSGYTF.

This clonotype came up a few times. The chain recombines TRBV11-1 with TRBJ2-6; perhaps TRBD2 as D (5 bases). There are 15 residues in the CDR3. Between the trimmed V and J ends, which lost 5 bases and 4 bases, there was a span of 12 bases. CDR1 is SGHAT, CDR2 FQDESV, per germline (reference sequence). The CDR3 DNA is TGTGCCAGCAGCCAACGGGGTACAGGGGCCAACGTCCTGACTTTC. Protein sequence: CASSQRGTGANVLTF.

V gene TRBV20-1 combines with J gene TRBJ2-4; D uncertain. Germline CDR1 DFQATT, CDR2 SNEGSKA (reference sequence). Trimming took off 0 bases at V and 9 bases at J, with 18 bases between the two ends. The CDR3 is 15 amino acids. CDR3 coding DNA: TGCAGTGCTAGAGAATCCGGGCCATATTATTTCATTCAGTACTTC. Protein product: CSARESGPYYFIQYF.